This entry lists 20 T cell receptor beta chains sequenced from one sample in a study of cytomegalovirus exposure and HLA in healthy donors. PCR used 60 Vbeta primers and 13 Jbeta primers. The repertoire was sequenced with immunoSEQ multiplex PCR; TCRdb's copy has only in-frame clones and lacks some. Among 150,000 to 200,000 clones listed, about 80% were seen once. Sequenced material: PBMCs. The receptors derive from a woman aged 45-59 years in good health and CMV-seropositive.

CDR3 coding DNA: TGTGCCAGTAGCCTCGGTACCGATATTGGCACTGAAGCTTTCTTT. Its translation: CASSLGTDIGTEAFF. The genes are TRBV19 and TRBJ1-1; D is uncertain. The CDR3 is made up of 15 amino acids. Germline V gene sequence: CDR1 LNHDA, CDR2 SQIVND (reference sequence). The V gene lost 6 bases and the J gene lost 4 bases, with 18 bases spanning the gap.

This rearrangement joins TRBV7-2 to TRBJ2-3, with TRBD1 as a possible D gene (6 bases). Between the trimmed V and J ends, which lost 4 bases and 2 bases, there was a span of 13 bases. The length of the CDR3 is 15 residues. Germline CDR1 and CDR2: SGHTA and FQGNSA. The CDR3, as DNA: TGTGCCAGCAGCTCTCAAGGGGGTTTCACAGATACGCAGTATTTT. As protein: CASSSQGGFTDTQYF.

The CDR3 loop reads CASSQWTGGETQYF. CDR3 coding DNA: TGTGCCAGCAGTCAATGGACAGGGGGAGAGACCCAGTACTTC. The V and J genes are TRBV25-1 and TRBJ2-5; 10 bases map to TRBD1. V trimming: 5 bases; J trimming: 4 bases; junction bases outside the gene matches: 4. Germline values: CDR1 MGHDK, CDR2 SYGVNS. The CDR3 contains 14 residues.

This chain links TRBV6-5 with TRBJ1-1; TRBD1 is a possible D gene (5 bases). The CDR3 runs to 12 residues. Trimming cost V 9 bases and J 2 bases, with 10 bases left between them. Germline V CDR1 and CDR2: MNHEY, SVGAGI. Here the CDR3 reads CASQTVNTEAFF. DNA for the CDR3: TGTGCCAGTCAGACAGTTAACACTGAAGCTTTCTTT.

The chain couples TRBV4-2 to TRBJ2-2; 14 positions agree with TRBD2. V shed 2 bases, J shed 0 bases, and the junction held 5 bases outside the gene matches. This CDR3 spans 19 amino acids. Germline CDR1 reads LGHNA; CDR2 reads YNFKEQ. The CDR3 sequence is CASSQTPGLAGANTGELFF. The CDR3 DNA reads as TGTGCCAGCAGCCAAACACCGGGACTAGCGGGAGCGAACACCGGGGAGCTGTTTTTT.

This chain uses TRBV28 with TRBJ2-7; 7 positions agree with TRBD1. Germline V gene sequence: CDR1 MDHEN, CDR2 SYDVKM. The CDR3 loop spans 15 amino acids. V lost 1 base to trimming and J lost 5 bases; unmatched junction nucleotides: 8. As DNA, the CDR3 is TGTGCCAGCAGTTTATCGTCAGGGGGTGGGAACGAGCAGTACTTC. Protein product: CASSLSSGGGNEQYF.

CDR3: CASAQGSTDTQYF. CDR3 bases: TGTGCCAGCGCACAGGGCAGCACAGATACGCAGTATTTT. The rearrangement uses TRBV28 and TRBJ2-3; weak D call: TRBD1 (6 bases). The CDR3 extends over 13 amino acids. Germline V gives CDR1 MDHEN, CDR2 SYDVKM. V lost 8 bases and J lost 0, with 9 bases in between.

This clone was observed a few times. The chain carries TRBV10-2 and TRBJ2-1; 8 bases are shared with TRBD1. The J segment lost 5 bases and the V segment lost 6 bases, leaving 9 bases of the junction unmatched. Germline lookup yields CDR1 WSHSY and CDR2 SAAADI. The CDR3 totals 15 residues. The CDR3 nucleotides read TGCGCCAGCAGCCCCCGGACAGGGTGGGACAATGAGCAGTTCTTC. It specifies CASSPRTGWDNEQFF.

The chain combines TRBV4-1 with TRBJ2-1, with D maybe TRBD1 (7 bases). The V and J ends lost 4 bases and 5 bases respectively, with 18 bases between them. The CDR3 extends over 16 amino acids. The germline gives CDR1 MGHRA, CDR2 YSYEKL. The CDR3 loop reads CASSRRWGDSDNEQFF. The CDR3 nucleotides read TGCGCCAGCAGCCGTCGCTGGGGGGACAGCGACAATGAGCAGTTCTTC.

V and J are TRBV4-1 and TRBJ2-1; 9 bases align to TRBD2. Germline assignment: CDR1 MGHRA and CDR2 YSYEKL. Trimming removed 2 bases from V and 9 bases from J; junction bases left unmatched: 5. The CDR3 consists of 14 residues. The CDR3 here is CASSQHGTSFEQFF. The CDR3 nucleotides are TGCGCCAGCAGCCAACACGGGACTAGCTTTGAGCAGTTCTTC.

The chain links TRBV19 to TRBJ2-1; the D is unclear. This CDR3 is 13 amino acids long. V was trimmed by 6 bases and J by 0 bases, leaving 6 bases between them. Germline CDR1 reads LNHDA; CDR2 reads SQIVND (reference sequence). The CDR3 protein is CASRQSSYNEQFF. The DNA for the CDR3 is TGTGCCAGTAGACAGTCCTCCTACAATGAGCAGTTCTTC.

The sample holds a few counts of this clone. This chain links TRBV12-5 with TRBJ1-2; 7 bases line up with TRBD1. This CDR3 region has 18 residues. Germline V gene sequence: CDR1 LGHNT, CDR2 FRNRAP. Trimming removed 4 bases from V and 4 bases from J; junction bases left unmatched: 18. The CDR3 loop is CASGSSLGAGGVGYGYTF. DNA of the CDR3: TGTGCTAGTGGTTCAAGCCTGGGGGCAGGGGGAGTGGGCTATGGCTACACCTTC. Filled out from reference TRBV12-5 and TRBJ1-2, the complete variable domain reads DARVTQTPRHKVTEMGQEVTMRCQPILGHNTVFWYRQTMMQGLELLAYFRNRAPLDDSGMPKDRFSAEMPDATLATLKIQPSEPRDSAVYFCASGSSLGAGGVGYGYTFGSGTRLTVV.

The rearrangement joins TRBV4-3 to TRBJ1-1, with 8 bases lining up with TRBD1. This CDR3 is 16 amino acids long. CDR1 is LGHNA and CDR2 is YSLEER in the germline V gene. With V trimmed by 1 base and J by 3 bases, 7 bases remained unmatched. The CDR3 sequence: CASSQGTGPWDTEAFF. The DNA of the CDR3 is TGCGCCAGCAGCCAAGGGACAGGGCCATGGGACACTGAAGCTTTCTTT.

The chain carries TRBV7-2 and TRBJ2-3; 12 bases are a match to TRBD2. CDR3 size: 17 residues. Losses at the gene ends were 4 bases for V and 1 base for J; bases not matched to a gene: 6. Germline CDR1 reads SGHTA; CDR2 reads FQGNSA. The CDR3 DNA is TGTGCCAGCAGCTACCGACGGACTAGCGGGGGCACAGATACGCAGTATTTT. Its protein is CASSYRRTSGGTDTQYF.

V and J are TRBV28 and TRBJ1-4, with 7 bases aligning to TRBD1. From germline, CDR1 is MDHEN and CDR2 SYDVKM. The CDR3 sequence is 15 residues long. Losses at the gene ends were 6 bases for V and 6 bases for J; bases not matched to a gene: 10. The CDR3 region is CASRHSGTDDEKLFF. CDR3 nucleotide sequence: TGTGCCAGCAGGCATTCGGGGACAGATGATGAAAAACTGTTTTTT.

J is TRBJ2-2 and V is TRBV29-1, with D perhaps TRBD1 (6 bases). CDR1 and CDR2 (germline): SQVTM, ANQGSEA. Trimming took 0 bases from V and 4 from J, leaving 9 bases between them. The CDR3 contains 14 residues. This chain's CDR3 is CSVEEGASTGELFF. DNA of the CDR3: TGCAGCGTTGAAGAGGGGGCGAGCACCGGGGAGCTGTTTTTT.

The chain is built from TRBV20-1 and TRBJ2-3, with D perhaps TRBD2 (6 bases). The V gene lost 4 bases and the J gene lost 11 bases, with 10 bases spanning the gap. Germline V CDR1 and CDR2: DFQATT, SNEGSKA (reference sequence). The CDR3 has 10 residues. In DNA form, the CDR3 reads TGCAGTGCTAAGGCGGGAATGCAGTATTTT. Translation gives CSAKAGMQYF.

The chain couples TRBV12-2 to TRBJ2-5; TRBD1, the table's D call, lacks a check against the DNA. TRBV12-2 is an annotated pseudogene. The CDR3 has 16 amino acids. In DNA, the CDR3 is TGTGCAAGTCGCTTAGCGGGCAGGGGACCCCAAGAGACCCAGTACTTC. It is translated as CASRLAGRGPQETQYF.

The chain employs TRBV20-1 and TRBJ1-1; no firm D call. CDR3 length equals 11 residues. Deletions cut 3 bases from V and 4 bases from J, with 6 bases between. Per the germline V gene, CDR1 is DFQATT and CDR2 is SNEGSKA (reference sequence). CDR3 amino acids: CSASPSTEAFF. The CDR3, as DNA: TGCAGTGCTAGCCCGAGCACTGAAGCTTTCTTT.

This chain uses TRBV18 with TRBJ2-1; D gene uncertain. V lost 3 bases to trimming and J lost 10 bases, with 13 bases between them. This CDR3 is 13 amino acids long. Looked up from germline, CDR1 is KGHSH and CDR2 is LQKENI. The CDR3 is CASSPRGSFEQFF. CDR3 nucleotides: TGTGCCAGCTCACCCAGAGGATCCTTCGAGCAGTTCTTC. The full variable domain, with the rest looked up from reference TRBV18 and TRBJ2-1, is NAGVMQNPRHLVRRRGQEARLRCSPMKGHSHVYWYRQLPEEGLKFMVYLQKENIIDESGMPKERFSAEFPKEGPSILRIQQVVRGDSAAYFCASSPRGSFEQFFGPGTRLTVL.